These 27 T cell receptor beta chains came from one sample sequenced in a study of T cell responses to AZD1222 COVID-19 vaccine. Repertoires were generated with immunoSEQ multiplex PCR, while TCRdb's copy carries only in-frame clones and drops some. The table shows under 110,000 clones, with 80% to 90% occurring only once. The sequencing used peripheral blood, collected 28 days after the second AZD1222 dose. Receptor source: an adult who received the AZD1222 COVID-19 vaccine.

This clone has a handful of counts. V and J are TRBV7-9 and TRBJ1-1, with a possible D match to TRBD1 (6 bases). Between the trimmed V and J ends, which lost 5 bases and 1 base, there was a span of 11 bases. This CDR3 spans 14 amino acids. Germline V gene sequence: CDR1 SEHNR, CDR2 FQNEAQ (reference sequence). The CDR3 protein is CASSQTGPNTEAFF. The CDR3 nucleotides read TGTGCCAGCAGCCAAACAGGGCCGAACACTGAAGCTTTCTTT.

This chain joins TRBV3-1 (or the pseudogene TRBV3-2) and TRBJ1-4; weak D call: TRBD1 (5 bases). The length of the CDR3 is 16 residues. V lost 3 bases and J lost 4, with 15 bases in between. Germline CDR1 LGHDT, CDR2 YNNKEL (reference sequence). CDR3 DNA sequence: TGTGCCAGCAGCCAGGGGGTTATTCGTAGTAATGAAAAACTGTTTTTT. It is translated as CASSQGVIRSNEKLFF.

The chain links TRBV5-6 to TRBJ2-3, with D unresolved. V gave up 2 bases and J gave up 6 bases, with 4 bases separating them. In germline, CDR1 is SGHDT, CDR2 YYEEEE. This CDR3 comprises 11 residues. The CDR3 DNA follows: TGTGCCAGCAGCTTAGGGGATACGCAGTATTTT. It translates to CASSLGDTQYF.

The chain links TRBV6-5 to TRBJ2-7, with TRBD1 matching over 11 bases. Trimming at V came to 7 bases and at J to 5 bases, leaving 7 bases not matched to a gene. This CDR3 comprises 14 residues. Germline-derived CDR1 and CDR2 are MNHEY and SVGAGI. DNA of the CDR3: TGTGCCAGCATCAAAGGACAGGGGGCGAACGAGCAGTACTTC. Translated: CASIKGQGANEQYF.

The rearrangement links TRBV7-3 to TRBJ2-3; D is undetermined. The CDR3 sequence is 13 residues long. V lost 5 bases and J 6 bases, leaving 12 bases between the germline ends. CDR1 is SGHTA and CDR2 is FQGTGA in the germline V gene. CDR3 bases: TGTGCCAGCAGCAAGGACCTCCCGGATACGCAGTATTTT. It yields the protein CASSKDLPDTQYF.

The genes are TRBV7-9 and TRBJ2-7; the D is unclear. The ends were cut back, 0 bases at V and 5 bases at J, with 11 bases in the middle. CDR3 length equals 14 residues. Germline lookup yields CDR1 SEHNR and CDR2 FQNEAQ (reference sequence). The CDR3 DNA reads TGTGCCAGCAGCTTAGCAGGGTCCCAGGACGAGCAGTACTTC. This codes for CASSLAGSQDEQYF.

The CDR3 DNA is TGTGCCAGCAGCATTGGTCGAGGAACTAATGAAAAACTGTTTTTT. Translation: CASSIGRGTNEKLFF. The chain combines TRBV7-9 with TRBJ1-4; D call uncertain. Germline-derived CDR1 and CDR2 are SEHNR and FQNEAQ (reference sequence). Trimming took off 5 bases at V and 1 base at J, with 11 bases between the two ends. This CDR3 is built from 15 residues.

The DNA of the CDR3 is TGTGCCAGCAGCTTATTAGCGGGATCAGATACGCAGTATTTT. Protein sequence: CASSLLAGSDTQYF. The chain has TRBV7-3 and TRBJ2-3; 8 positions match TRBD2. The CDR3 is 14 residues long. The germline gives CDR1 SGHTA, CDR2 FQGTGA. J was trimmed by 4 bases and V by 2 bases; bases with no gene match: 2.

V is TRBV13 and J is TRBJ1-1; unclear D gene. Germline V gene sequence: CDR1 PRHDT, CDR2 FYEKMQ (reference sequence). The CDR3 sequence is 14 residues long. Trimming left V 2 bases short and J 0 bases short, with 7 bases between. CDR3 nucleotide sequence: TGTGCCAGCAGCTTACAGCCCGTGAACACTGAAGCTTTCTTT. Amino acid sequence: CASSLQPVNTEAFF. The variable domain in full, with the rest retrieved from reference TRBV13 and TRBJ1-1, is AAGVIQSPRHLIKEKRETATLKCYPIPRHDTVYWYQQGPGQDPQFLISFYEKMQSDKGSIPDRFSAQQFSDYHSELNMSSLELGDSALYFCASSLQPVNTEAFFGQGTRLTVV.

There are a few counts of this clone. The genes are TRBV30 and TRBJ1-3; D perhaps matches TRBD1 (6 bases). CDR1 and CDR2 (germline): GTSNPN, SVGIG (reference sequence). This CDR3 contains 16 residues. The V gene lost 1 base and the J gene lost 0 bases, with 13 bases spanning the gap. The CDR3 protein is CAWSAQGWSSGNTIYF. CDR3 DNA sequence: TGTGCCTGGAGTGCACAGGGATGGAGCTCTGGAAACACCATATATTTT.

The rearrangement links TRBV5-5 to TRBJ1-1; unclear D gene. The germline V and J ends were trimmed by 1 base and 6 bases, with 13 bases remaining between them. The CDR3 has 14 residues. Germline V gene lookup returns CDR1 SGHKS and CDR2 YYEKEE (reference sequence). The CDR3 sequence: CASSLLSRSAEAFF. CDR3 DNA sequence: TGTGCCAGCAGCTTGCTGTCCAGGAGTGCTGAAGCTTTCTTT.

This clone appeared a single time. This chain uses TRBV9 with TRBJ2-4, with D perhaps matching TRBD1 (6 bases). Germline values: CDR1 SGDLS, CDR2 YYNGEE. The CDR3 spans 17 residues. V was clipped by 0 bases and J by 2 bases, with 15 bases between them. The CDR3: CASSVGRGASPKNIQYF. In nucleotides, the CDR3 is TGTGCCAGCAGCGTAGGCAGGGGCGCTTCCCCCAAAAACATTCAGTACTTC.

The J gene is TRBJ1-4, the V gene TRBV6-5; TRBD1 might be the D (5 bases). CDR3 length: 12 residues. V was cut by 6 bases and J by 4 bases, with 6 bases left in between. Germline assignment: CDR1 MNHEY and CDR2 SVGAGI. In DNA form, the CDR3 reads TGTGCCAGCAGGACAGTTAATGAAAAACTGTTTTTT. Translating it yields CASRTVNEKLFF.

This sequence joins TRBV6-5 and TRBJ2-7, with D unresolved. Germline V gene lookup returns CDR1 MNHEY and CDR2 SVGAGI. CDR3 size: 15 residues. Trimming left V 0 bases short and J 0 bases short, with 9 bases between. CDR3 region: CASSYSGFYSYEQYF. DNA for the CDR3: TGTGCCAGCAGTTACTCCGGGTTTTACTCCTACGAGCAGTACTTC.

Here the CDR3 DNA reads TGTGCCAGCAGTTTATGGGGGACTAGCGGATACGAGCAGTACTTC. Translating gives CASSLWGTSGYEQYF. The V call is TRBV27, the J call TRBJ2-7, with TRBD2 matching 11 bases. The CDR3 runs to 15 residues. Germline V CDR1 and CDR2: MNHEY, SMNVEV (reference sequence). After removal of 1 base from V and 4 bases from J, the junction contained 3 bases not matched to a gene.

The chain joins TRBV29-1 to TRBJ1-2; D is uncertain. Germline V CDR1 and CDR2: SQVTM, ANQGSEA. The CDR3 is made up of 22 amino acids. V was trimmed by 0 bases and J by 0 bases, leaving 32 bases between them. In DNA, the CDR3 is TGCAGCGTTGAAGATCAATTCGGCCGATTTGGTTCGGATGGGGATGCTAACTATGGCTACACCTTC. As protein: CSVEDQFGRFGSDGDANYGYTF.

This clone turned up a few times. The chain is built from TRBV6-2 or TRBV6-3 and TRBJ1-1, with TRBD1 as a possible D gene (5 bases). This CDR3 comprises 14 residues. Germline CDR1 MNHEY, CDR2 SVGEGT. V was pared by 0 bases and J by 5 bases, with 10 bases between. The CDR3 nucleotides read TGTGCCAGCAGTTACTCGAGCAGGGAGACTGAAGCTTTCTTT. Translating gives CASSYSSRETEAFF.

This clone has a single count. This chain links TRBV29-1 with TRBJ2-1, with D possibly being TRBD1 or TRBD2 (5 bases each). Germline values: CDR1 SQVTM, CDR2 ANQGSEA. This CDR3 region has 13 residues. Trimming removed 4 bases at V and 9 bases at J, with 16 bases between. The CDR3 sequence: CSVGRDPRGEQFF. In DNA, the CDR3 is TGCAGCGTTGGCCGGGACCCGAGGGGTGAGCAGTTCTTC.

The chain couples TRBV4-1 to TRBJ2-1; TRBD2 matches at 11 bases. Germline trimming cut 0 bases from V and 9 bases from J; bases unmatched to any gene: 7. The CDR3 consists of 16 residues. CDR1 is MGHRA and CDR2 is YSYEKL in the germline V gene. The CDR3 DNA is TGCGCCAGCAGCCAAGATGAACTAGCGGGAGAGGGTGAGCAGTTCTTC. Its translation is CASSQDELAGEGEQFF.

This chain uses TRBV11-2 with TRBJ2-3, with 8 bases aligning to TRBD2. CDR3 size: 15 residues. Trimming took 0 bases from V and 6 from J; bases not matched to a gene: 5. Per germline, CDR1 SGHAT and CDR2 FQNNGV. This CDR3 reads CASSLDGAGVDTQYF. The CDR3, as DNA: TGTGCCAGCAGCTTAGATGGAGCGGGGGTGGATACGCAGTATTTT.

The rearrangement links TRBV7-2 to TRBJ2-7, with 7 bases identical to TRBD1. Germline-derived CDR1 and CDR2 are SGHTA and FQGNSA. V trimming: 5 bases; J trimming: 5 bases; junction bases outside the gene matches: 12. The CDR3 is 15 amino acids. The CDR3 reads CASSLTGAPRHEQYF. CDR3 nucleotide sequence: TGTGCCAGCAGCCTAACAGGGGCCCCTCGGCACGAGCAGTACTTC.

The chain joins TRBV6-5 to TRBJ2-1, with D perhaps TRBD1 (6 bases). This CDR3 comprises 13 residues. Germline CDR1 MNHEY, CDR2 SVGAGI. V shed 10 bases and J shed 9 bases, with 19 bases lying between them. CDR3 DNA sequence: TGTGCCACTTCGGGACACCGCAACAGTGAGCAGTTCTTC. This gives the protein CATSGHRNSEQFF.

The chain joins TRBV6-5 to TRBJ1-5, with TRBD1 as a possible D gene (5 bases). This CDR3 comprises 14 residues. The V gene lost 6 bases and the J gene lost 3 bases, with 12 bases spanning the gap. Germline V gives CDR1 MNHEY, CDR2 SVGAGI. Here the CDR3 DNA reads TGTGCCAGCAGGACTGGGGGGAACAATCAGCCCCAGCATTTT. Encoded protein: CASRTGGNNQPQHF.

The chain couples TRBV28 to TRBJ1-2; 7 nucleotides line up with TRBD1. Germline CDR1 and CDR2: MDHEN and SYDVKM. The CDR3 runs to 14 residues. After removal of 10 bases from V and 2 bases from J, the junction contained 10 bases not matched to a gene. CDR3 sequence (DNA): TGTGCCATCCACTCGGGACAGACCAACTATGGCTACACCTTC. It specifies CAIHSGQTNYGYTF.

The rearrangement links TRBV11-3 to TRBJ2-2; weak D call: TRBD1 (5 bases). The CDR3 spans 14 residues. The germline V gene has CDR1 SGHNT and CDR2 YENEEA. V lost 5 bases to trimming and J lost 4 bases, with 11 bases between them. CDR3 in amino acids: CASSAQGGTGELFF. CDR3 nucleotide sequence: TGTGCCAGCAGCGCTCAGGGCGGCACCGGGGAGCTGTTTTTT.

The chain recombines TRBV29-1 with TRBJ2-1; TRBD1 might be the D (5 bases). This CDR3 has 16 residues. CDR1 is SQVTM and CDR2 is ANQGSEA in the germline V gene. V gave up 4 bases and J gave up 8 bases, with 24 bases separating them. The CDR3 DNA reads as TGCAGCGTTGGCACATTCACGACAGAAAAGATGGATGAGCAGTTCTTC. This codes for CSVGTFTTEKMDEQFF.

The CDR3 DNA is TGTGCCAGCAGCTCCGAGCGGGGGGATGAGCAGTTCTTC. This encodes CASSSERGDEQFF. The chain joins TRBV5-4 to TRBJ2-1; 9 bases match TRBD2. V lost 3 bases and J lost 8; bases outside the gene matches: 3. Germline values: CDR1 SGHNT, CDR2 YYREEE (reference sequence). The CDR3 is made up of 13 amino acids.